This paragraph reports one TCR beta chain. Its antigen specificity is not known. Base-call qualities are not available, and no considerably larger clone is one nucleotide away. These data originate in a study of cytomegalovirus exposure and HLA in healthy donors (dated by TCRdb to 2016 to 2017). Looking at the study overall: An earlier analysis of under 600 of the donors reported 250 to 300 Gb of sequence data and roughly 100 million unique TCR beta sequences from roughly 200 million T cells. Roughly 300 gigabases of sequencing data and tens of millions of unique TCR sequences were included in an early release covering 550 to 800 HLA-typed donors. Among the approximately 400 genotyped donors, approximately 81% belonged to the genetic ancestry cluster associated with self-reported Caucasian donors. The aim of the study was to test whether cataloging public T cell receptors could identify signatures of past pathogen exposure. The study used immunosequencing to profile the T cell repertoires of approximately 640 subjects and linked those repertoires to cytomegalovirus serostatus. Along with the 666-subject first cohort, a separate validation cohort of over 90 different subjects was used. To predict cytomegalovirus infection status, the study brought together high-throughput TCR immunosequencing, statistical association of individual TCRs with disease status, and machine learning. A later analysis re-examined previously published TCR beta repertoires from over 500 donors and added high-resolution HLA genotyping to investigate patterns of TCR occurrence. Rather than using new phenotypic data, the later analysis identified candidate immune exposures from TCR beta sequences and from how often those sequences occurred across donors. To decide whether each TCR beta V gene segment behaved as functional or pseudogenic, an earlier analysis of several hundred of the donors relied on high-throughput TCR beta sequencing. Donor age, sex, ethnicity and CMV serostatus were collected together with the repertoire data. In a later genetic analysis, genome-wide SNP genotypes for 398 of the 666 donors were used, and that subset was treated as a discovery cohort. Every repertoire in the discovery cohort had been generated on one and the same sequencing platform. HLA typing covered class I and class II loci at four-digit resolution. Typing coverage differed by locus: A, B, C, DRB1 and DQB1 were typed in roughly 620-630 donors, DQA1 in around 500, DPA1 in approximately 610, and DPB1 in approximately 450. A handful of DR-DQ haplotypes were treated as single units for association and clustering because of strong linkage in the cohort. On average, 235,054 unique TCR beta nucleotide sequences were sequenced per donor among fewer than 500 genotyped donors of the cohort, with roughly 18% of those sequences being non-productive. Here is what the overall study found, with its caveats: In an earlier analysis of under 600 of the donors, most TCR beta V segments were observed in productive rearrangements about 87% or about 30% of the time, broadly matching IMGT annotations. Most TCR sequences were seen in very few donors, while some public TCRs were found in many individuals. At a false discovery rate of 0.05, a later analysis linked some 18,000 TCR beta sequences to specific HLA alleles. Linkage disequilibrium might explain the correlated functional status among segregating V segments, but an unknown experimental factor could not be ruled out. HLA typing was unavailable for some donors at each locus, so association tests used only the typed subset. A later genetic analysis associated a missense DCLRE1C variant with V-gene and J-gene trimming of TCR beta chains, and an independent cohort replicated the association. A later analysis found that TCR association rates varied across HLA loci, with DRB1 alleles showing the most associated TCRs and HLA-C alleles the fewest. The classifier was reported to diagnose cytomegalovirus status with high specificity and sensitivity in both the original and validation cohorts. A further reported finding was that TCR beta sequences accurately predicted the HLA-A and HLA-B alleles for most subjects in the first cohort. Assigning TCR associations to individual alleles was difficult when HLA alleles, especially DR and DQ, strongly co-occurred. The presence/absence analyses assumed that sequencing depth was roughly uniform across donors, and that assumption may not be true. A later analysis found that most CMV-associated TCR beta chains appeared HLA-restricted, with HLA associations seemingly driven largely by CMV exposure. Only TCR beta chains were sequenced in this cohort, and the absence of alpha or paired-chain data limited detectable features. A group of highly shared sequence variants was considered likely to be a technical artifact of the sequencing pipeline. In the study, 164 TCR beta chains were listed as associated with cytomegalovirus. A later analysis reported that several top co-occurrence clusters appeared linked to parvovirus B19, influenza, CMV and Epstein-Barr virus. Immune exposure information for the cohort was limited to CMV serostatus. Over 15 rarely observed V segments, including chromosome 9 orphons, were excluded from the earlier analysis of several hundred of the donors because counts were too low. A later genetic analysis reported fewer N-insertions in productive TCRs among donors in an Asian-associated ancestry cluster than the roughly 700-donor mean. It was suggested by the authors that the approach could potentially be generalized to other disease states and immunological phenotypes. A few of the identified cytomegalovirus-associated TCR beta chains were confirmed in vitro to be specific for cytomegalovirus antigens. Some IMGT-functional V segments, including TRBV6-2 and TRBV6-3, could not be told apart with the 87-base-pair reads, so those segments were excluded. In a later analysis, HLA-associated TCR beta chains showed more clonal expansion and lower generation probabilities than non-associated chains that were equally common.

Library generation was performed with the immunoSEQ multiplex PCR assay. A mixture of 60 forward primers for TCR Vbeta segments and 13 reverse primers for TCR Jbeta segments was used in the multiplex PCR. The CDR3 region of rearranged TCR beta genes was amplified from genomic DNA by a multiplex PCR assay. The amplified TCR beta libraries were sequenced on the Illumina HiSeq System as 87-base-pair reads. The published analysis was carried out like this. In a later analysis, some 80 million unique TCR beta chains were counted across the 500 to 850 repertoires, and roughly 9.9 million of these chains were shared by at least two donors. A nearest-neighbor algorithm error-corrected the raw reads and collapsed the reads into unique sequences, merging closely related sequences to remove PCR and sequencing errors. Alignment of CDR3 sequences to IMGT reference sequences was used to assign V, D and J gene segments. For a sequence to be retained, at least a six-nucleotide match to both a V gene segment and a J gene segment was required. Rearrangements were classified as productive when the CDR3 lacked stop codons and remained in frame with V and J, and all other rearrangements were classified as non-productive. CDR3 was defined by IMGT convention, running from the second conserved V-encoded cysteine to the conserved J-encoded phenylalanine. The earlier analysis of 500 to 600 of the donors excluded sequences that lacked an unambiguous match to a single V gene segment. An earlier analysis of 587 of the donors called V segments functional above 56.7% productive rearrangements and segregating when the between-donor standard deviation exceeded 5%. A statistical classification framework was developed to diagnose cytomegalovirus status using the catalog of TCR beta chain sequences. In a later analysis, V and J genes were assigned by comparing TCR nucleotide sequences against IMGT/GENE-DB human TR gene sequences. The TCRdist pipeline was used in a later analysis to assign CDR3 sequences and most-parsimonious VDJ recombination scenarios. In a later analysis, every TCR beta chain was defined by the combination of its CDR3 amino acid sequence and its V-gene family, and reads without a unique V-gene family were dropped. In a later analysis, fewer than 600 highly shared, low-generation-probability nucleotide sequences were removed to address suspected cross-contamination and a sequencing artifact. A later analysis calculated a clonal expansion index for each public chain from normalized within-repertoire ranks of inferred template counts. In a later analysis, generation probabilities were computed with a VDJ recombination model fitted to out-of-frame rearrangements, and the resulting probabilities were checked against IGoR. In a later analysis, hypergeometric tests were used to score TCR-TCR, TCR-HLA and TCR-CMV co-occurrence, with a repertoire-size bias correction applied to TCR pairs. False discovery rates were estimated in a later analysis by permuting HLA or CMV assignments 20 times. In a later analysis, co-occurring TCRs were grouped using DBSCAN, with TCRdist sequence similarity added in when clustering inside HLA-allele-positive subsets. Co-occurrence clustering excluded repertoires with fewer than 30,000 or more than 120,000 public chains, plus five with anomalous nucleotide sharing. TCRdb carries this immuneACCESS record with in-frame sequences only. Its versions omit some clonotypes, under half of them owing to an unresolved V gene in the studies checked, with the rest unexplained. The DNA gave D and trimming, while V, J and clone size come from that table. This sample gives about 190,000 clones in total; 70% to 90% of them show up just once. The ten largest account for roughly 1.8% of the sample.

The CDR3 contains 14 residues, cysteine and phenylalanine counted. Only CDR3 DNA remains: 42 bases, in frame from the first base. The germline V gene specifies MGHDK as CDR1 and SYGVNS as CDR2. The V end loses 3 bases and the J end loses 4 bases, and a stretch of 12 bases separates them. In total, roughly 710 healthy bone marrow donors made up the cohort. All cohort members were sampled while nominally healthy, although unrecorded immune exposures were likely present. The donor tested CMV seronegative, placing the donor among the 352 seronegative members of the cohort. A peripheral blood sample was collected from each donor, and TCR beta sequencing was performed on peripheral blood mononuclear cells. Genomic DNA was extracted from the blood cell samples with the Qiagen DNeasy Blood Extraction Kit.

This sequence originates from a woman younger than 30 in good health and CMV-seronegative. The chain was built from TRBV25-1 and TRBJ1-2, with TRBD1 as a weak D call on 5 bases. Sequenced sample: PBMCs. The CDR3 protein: CASSEQGAAYGYTF. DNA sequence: TGTGCCAGCAGTGAGCAAGGGGCGGCCTATGGCTACACCTTC.